The clone carrying this T cell receptor (beta chain) was observed a few times. The entry originates in a study of blood T cell repertoires in COVID-19. Study-wide context: Collection of acute and convalescent COVID-19 samples took place in the United States, Italy and Spain. Nucleic acid was either cDNA or gDNA, and it came from T cells, B-cell-depleted T cells, or PBMCs.

The CDR3 runs 15 residues. In germline, CDR1 is MDHEN, CDR2 SYDVKM. The V gene lost 7 bases and the J gene lost 5 bases, with 15 bases spanning the gap. Clones were read by immunoSEQ multiplex PCR, and TCRdb kept only the in-frame ones, dropping some. Found here are around 100,000 clones, about 77% of them singletons; the top ten hold over 30%. This chain uses TRBV28 with TRBJ1-6, with TRBD1 as a possible D gene (5 bases). The sequence was collected from a man aged 65 to 79 with active or convalescent COVID-19. Source material: peripheral blood. The CDR3 region is CASTKYRNNNSPLHF. The CDR3 nucleotides are TGTGCCAGCACAAAATACAGGAACAATAATTCACCCCTCCACTTT.